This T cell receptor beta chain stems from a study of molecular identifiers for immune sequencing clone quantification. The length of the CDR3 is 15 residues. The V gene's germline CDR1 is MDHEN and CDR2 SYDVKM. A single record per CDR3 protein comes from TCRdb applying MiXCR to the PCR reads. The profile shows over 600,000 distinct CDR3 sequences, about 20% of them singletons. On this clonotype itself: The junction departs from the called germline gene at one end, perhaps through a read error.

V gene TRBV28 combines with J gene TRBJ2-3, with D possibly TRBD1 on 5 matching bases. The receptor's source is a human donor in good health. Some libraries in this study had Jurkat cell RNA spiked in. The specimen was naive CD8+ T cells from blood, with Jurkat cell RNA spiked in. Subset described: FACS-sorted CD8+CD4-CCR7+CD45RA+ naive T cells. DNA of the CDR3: TGTGCCAGCAGTTTATGGAGATCGGACACAGATATGCAGTATTTT. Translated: CASSLWRSDTDMQYF.